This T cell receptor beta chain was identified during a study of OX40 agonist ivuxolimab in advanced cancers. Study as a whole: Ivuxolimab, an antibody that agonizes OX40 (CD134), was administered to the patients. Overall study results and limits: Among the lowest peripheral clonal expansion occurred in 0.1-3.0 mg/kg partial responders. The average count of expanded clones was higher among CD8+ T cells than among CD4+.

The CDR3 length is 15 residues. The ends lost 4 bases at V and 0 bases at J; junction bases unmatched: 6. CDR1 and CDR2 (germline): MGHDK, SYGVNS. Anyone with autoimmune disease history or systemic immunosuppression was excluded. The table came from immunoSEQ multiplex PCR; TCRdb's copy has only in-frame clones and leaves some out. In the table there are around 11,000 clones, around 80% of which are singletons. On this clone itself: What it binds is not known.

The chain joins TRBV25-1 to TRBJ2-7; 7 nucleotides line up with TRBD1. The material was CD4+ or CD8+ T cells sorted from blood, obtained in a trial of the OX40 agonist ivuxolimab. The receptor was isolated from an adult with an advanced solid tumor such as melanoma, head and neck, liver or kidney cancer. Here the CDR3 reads CASSGNRGSSYEQYF. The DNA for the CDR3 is TGTGCCAGCAGTGGGAACAGGGGTAGCTCCTACGAGCAGTACTTC.